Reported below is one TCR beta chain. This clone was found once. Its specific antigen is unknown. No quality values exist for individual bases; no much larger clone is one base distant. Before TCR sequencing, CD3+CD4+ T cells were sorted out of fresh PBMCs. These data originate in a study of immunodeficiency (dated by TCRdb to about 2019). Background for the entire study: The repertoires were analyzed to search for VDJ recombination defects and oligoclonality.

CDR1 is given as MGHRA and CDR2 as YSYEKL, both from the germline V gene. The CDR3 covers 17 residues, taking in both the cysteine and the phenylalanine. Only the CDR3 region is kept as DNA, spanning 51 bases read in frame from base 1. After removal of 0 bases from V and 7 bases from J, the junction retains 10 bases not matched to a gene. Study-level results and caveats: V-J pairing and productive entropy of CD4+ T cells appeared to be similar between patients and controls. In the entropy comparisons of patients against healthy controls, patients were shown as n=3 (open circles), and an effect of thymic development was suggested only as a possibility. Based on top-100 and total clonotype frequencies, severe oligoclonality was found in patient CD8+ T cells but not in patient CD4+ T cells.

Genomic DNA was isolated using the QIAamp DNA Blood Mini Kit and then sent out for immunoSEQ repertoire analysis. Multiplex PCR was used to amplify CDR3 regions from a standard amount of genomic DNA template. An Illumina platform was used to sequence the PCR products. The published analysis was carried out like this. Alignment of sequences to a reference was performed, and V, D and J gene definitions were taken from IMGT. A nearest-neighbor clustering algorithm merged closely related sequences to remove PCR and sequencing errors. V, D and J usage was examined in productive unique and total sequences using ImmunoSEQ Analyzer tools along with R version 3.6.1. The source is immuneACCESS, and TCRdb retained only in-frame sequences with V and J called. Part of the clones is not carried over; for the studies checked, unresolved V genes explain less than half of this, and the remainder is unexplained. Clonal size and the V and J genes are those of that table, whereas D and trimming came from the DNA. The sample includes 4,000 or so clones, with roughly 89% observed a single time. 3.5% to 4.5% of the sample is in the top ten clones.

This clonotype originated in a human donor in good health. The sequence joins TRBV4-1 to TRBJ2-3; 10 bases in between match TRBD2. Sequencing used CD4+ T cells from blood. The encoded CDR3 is CASSQDWGLAGVNTQYF. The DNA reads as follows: TGCGCCAGCAGCCAAGATTGGGGGCTAGCGGGAGTTAATACGCAGTATTTT.